The rows below give T cell receptor beta chains drawn from one sample of a study of shared clonotypes between healthy human individuals. Produced via immunoSEQ multiplex PCR; TCRdb's table is partial and in-frame only. The table has 2 million or so clones, 85% to 95% seen once. Input material: naive CD4+ T cells sorted from blood. The source of these receptors is a man between 18 and 29 years old in good health. Both conserved end residues are part of each CDR3. A D gene is named only where the DNA matches it firmly. Size is omitted from some rows. Given values are once, few, many or a class for expanded clones.

D,J,V,size,CDR3,DNA
TRBD1,TRBJ2-2,TRBV10-3,.,CAIQGQVNTGELFF,TGTGCCATTCAGGGACAGGTGAACACCGGGGAGCTGTTTTTT
.,TRBJ1-5,TRBV5-6,.,CASSLAGIGNQPQHF,TGTGCCAGCAGCTTAGCGGGGATCGGCAATCAGCCCCAGCATTTT
.,TRBJ2-5,TRBV14,.,CASSQGGTVKETQYF,TGTGCCAGCAGCCAAGGCGGGACAGTAAAAGAGACCCAGTACTTC
.,TRBJ2-7,TRBV30,.,CAWSSGTNTYEQYF,TGTGCCTGGAGTTCCGGGACCAATACCTACGAGCAGTACTTC
.,TRBJ2-3,TRBV2,.,CASSEEGDTQYF,TGTGCCAGCAGTGAAGAAGGAGATACGCAGTATTTT
.,TRBJ1-4,TRBV4-1,.,CASSQAGGFATNEKLFF,TGCGCCAGCAGCCAAGCGGGGGGGTTTGCAACTAATGAAAAACTGTTTTTT
.,TRBJ1-5,TRBV7-8,.,CASSSSMATYSNQPQHF,TGTGCCAGCAGCTCTTCCATGGCTACTTATAGCAATCAGCCCCAGCATTTT
.,TRBJ1-3,TRBV6-5,.,CASSYSGSNSGNTIYF,TGTGCCAGCAGTTATTCAGGAAGCAACTCTGGAAACACCATATATTTT
.,TRBJ2-1,TRBV6-1,.,CASSWTEGNEQFF,TGTGCCAGCAGTTGGACAGAAGGGAATGAGCAGTTCTTC
.,TRBJ1-6,TRBV19,.,CASSIGRLDSPLHF,TGTGCCAGTAGTATAGGGCGGTTGGATTCACCCCTCCACTTT
.,TRBJ2-5,TRBV5-4,.,CASSLGDRETQYF,TGTGCCAGCAGCTTGGGGGATCGGGAGACCCAGTACTTC
.,TRBJ1-2,TRBV27,.,CASRAAQTYGYTF,TGTGCCAGCAGGGCGGCACAAACCTATGGCTACACCTTC
.,TRBJ1-4,TRBV18,.,CASSVGTTNEKLFF,TGTGCCAGCTCAGTTGGTACGACTAATGAAAAACTGTTTTTT
.,TRBJ1-1,TRBV7-9,once,CASNLQGTDTEAFF,TGTGCCAGCAACTTACAGGGTACGGACACTGAAGCTTTCTTT
.,TRBJ2-1,TRBV11-2,.,CASSLPKATRDEQFF,TGTGCCAGCAGCTTACCCAAAGCGACTCGGGATGAGCAGTTCTTC
.,TRBJ2-6,TRBV6-5,once,CASSYSGGSGANVLTF,TGTGCCAGCAGTTACTCTGGGGGCTCTGGGGCCAACGTCCTGACTTTC
.,TRBJ1-5,TRBV5-6,.,CASSFLMGGNQPQHF,TGTGCCAGCAGCTTTTTAATGGGTGGCAATCAGCCCCAGCATTTT
TRBD2,TRBJ2-5,TRBV7-2,.,CASSPGTSGPETQYF,TGTGCCAGCAGCCCCGGGACTAGCGGCCCGGAGACCCAGTACTTC
.,TRBJ1-5,TRBV30,.,CAWSVGRGNQPQHF,TGTGCCTGGAGTGTGGGCAGGGGAAATCAGCCCCAGCATTTT
.,TRBJ2-3,TRBV21-1,.,CASSTWTTDTQYF,TGTGCCAGCAGCACTTGGACGACAGATACGCAGTATTTT
.,TRBJ1-5,TRBV9,.,CASSGAGQNQPQHF,TGTGCCAGCAGCGGAGCAGGACAGAATCAGCCCCAGCATTTT
TRBD1,TRBJ1-1,TRBV11-2,.,CASSLLDRGYTEAFF,TGTGCCAGCAGCTTATTGGACAGGGGGTATACTGAAGCTTTCTTT
TRBD1,TRBJ2-3,TRBV10-2,.,CASRSRDRGTDTQYF,TGCGCCAGCAGGTCACGGGACAGGGGCACAGATACGCAGTATTTT
TRBD1,TRBJ1-2,TRBV27,.,CASSLTGGSGGYTF,TGTGCCAGCAGTTTAACAGGGGGCTCCGGTGGCTACACCTTC
.,TRBJ2-1,TRBV11-3,.,CASSLVSRDNEQFF,TGTGCCAGCAGCTTAGTATCCCGGGACAATGAGCAGTTCTTC
.,TRBJ2-3,TRBV6-5,.,CASSGASGTQYF,TGTGCCAGCAGCGGGGCTTCTGGGACGCAGTATTTT
.,TRBJ2-6,TRBV10-1,.,CASSDRHAADVLTF,TGCGCCAGCAGTGACCGACATGCTGCCGATGTCCTGACTTTC
.,TRBJ1-5,TRBV11-2,.,CASSLDREQPQHF,TGTGCCAGCAGCTTAGATCGGGAGCAGCCCCAGCATTTT
TRBD2,TRBJ2-7,TRBV7-9,once,CASSLWETSGYEQYF,TGTGCCAGCAGCTTATGGGAGACTAGCGGATACGAGCAGTACTTC
.,TRBJ2-7,TRBV7-9,.,CASSFGGGSYEQYF,TGTGCCAGCAGCTTTGGTGGGGGCTCCTACGAGCAGTACTTC
.,TRBJ1-5,TRBV6-6,.,CASSYRGGQPQHF,TGTGCCAGCAGTTACAGGGGGGGTCAGCCCCAGCATTTT
.,TRBJ1-1,TRBV2,.,CASTGQRMNTEAFF,TGTGCCAGCACGGGGCAGCGGATGAACACTGAAGCTTTCTTT
.,TRBJ2-7,TRBV9,.,CASSLGQAPYEQYF,TGTGCCAGCAGCTTAGGGCAGGCCCCCTACGAGCAGTACTTC
.,TRBJ2-4,TRBV15,.,CATSRERGLGNIQYF,TGTGCCACCAGCAGAGAGCGGGGGCTTGGGAACATTCAGTACTTC
TRBD2,TRBJ2-7,TRBV6-1,.,CASSEGTSGVGEQYF,TGTGCCAGCAGTGAAGGCACTAGCGGGGTAGGCGAGCAGTACTTC
.,TRBJ2-7,TRBV21-1,.,CASSKGQYPYEQYF,TGTGCCAGCAGCAAGGGGCAGTACCCCTACGAGCAGTACTTC
.,TRBJ1-4,TRBV27,.,CASSLGPSLGLNEKLFF,TGTGCCAGCAGTCTCGGGCCCTCACTGGGGCTTAATGAAAAACTGTTTTTT
.,TRBJ1-2,TRBV5-1,.,CASSLWTEGYGYTF,TGCGCCAGCAGCTTATGGACAGAGGGGTATGGCTACACCTTC
.,TRBJ2-3,TRBV7-9,.,CASSLGWDTRTDTQYF,TGTGCCAGCAGCTTAGGTTGGGATACTCGCACAGATACGCAGTATTTT
.,TRBJ2-5,TRBV7-8,.,CASSLALETQYF,TGTGCCAGCAGCTTAGCTTTGGAGACCCAGTACTTC
TRBD1,TRBJ2-3,TRBV18,once,CASSHGQVMGTDTQYF,TGTGCCAGCTCCCACGGACAGGTGATGGGCACAGATACGCAGTATTTT
.,TRBJ2-7,TRBV15,.,CATSRNAYEQYF,TGTGCCACCAGCAGAAACGCCTACGAGCAGTACTTC
.,TRBJ1-5,TRBV6-1,.,CASSYRFEQPQHF,TGTGCCAGCAGTTATCGGTTTGAGCAGCCCCAGCATTTT
.,TRBJ2-7,TRBV28,.,CASSPGPGWQYF,TGTGCCAGCAGTCCGGGACCGGGGTGGCAGTACTTC
.,TRBJ2-6,TRBV7-3,.,CASSPDGPRSGANVLTF,TGTGCCAGCAGCCCAGACGGGCCTCGCTCTGGGGCCAACGTCCTGACTTTC